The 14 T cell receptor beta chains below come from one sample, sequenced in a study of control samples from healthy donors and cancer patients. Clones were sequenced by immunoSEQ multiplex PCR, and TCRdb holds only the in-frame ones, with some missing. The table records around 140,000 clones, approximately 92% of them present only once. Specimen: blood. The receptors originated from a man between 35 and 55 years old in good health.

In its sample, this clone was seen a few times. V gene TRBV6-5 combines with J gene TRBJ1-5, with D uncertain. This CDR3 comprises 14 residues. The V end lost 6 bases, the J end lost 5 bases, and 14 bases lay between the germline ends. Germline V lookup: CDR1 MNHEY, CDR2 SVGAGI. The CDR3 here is CASSPDIVHQPQHF. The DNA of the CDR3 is TGTGCCAGCAGCCCCGACATTGTACATCAGCCCCAGCATTTT.

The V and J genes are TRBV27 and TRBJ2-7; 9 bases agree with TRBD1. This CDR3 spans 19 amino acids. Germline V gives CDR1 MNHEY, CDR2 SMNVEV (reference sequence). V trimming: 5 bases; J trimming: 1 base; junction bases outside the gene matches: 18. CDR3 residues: CASSRTTGTGRSGSYEQYF. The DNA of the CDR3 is TGTGCCAGCAGTAGGACAACCGGGACAGGGAGATCTGGGTCCTACGAGCAGTACTTC.

CDR3 DNA: TGTGCCAGCAGTTCTAGGGTAGGTAGGGGGAATCAGCCCCAGCATTTT. Translated: CASSSRVGRGNQPQHF. The chain uses TRBV28 and TRBJ1-5, with D maybe TRBD1 (6 bases). With 4 bases removed from V and 4 bases from J, the gap between germline ends came to 17 bases. Per germline, CDR1 MDHEN and CDR2 SYDVKM. The length of the CDR3 is 16 residues.

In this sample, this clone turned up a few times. The CDR3 nucleotides are TGTGCCAGCAGTTACAAGCGGGGGGGATACAATGAGCAGTTCTTC. Protein sequence: CASSYKRGGYNEQFF. The chain joins TRBV6-5 to TRBJ2-1, with 10 bases fitting TRBD2. The V gene end was trimmed by 2 bases and the J gene end by 4 bases; junction bases not matched to a gene: 2. CDR1 MNHEY and CDR2 SVGAGI come from the germline V gene. The CDR3 consists of 15 residues.

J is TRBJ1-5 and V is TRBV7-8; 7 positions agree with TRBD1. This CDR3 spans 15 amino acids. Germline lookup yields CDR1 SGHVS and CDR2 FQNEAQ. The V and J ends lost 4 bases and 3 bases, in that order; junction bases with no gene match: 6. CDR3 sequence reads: CASSYNQGDNQPQHF. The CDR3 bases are TGTGCCAGCAGCTATAATCAGGGGGACAATCAGCCCCAGCATTTT.

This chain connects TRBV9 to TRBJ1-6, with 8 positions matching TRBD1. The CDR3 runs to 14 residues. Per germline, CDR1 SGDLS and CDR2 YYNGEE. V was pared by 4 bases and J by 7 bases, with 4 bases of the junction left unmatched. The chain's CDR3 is CASSTRQGNSPLHF. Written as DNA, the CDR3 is TGTGCCAGCAGCACAAGACAGGGGAATTCACCCCTCCACTTT. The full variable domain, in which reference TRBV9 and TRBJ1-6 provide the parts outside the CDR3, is DSGVTQTPKHLITATGQRVTLRCSPRSGDLSVYWYQQSLDQGLQFLIQYYNGEERAKGNILERFSAQQFPDLHSELNLSSLELGDSALYFCASSTRQGNSPLHFGNGTRLTVT.

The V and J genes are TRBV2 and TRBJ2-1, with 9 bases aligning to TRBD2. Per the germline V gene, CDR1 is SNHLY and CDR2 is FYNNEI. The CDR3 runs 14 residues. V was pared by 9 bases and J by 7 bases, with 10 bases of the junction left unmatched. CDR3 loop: CASLPGLALNEQFF. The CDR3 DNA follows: TGTGCCAGTCTGCCGGGACTAGCATTGAATGAGCAGTTCTTC.

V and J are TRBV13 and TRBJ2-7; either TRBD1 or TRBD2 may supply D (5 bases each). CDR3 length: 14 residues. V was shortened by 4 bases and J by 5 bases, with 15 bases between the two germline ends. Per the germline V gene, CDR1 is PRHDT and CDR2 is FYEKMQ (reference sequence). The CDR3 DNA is TGTGCCAGCAGCTCTCCTGGGACCAGCAACGAGCAGTACTTC. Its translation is CASSSPGTSNEQYF.

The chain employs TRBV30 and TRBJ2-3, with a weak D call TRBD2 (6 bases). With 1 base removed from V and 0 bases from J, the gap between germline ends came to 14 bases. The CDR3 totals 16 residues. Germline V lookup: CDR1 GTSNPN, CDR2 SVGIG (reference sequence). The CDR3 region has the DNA TGTGCCTGGAGTGCCGGGGGACTCCTAAGCACAGATACGCAGTATTTT. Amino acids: CAWSAGGLLSTDTQYF.

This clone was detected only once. The CDR3 protein is CASSLGLESPLHF. The CDR3 DNA reads TGTGCCAGCAGCTTAGGCTTAGAGTCACCCCTCCACTTT. The chain links TRBV7-2 to TRBJ1-6; no reliable D call. The germline V gene has CDR1 SGHTA and CDR2 FQGNSA. The CDR3 is made up of 13 amino acids. V shed 1 base and J shed 10 bases, with 8 bases lying between them.

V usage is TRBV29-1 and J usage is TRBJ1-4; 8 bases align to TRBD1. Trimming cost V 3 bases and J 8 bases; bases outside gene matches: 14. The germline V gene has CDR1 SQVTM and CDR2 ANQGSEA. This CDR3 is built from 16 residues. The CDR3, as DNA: TGCAGCGTTGACGGGACAGGCTCCGTGGAGGGCGAAAAACTGTTTTTT. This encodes CSVDGTGSVEGEKLFF. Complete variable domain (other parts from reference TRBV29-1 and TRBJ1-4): SAVISQKPSRDICQRGTSLTIQCQVDSQVTMMFWYRQQPGQSLTLIATANQGSEATYESGFVIDKFPISRPNLTFSTLTVSNMSPEDSSIYLCSVDGTGSVEGEKLFFGSGTQLSVL.

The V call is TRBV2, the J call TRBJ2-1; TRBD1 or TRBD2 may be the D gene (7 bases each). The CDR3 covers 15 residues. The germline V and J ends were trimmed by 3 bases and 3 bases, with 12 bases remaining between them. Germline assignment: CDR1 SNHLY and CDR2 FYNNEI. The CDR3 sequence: CASSEGGDSYNEQFF. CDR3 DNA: TGTGCCAGCAGTGAGGGAGGGGACAGCTACAATGAGCAGTTCTTC. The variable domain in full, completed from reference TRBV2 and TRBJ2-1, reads EPEVTQTPSHQVTQMGQEVILRCVPISNHLYFYWYRQILGQKVEFLVSFYNNEISEKSEIFDDQFSVERPDGSNFTLKIRSTKLEDSAMYFCASSEGGDSYNEQFFGPGTRLTVL.

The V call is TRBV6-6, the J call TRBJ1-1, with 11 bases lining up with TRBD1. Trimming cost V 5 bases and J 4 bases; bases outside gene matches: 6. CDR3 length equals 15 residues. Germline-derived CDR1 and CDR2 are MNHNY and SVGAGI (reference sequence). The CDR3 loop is CASSPRTGGFTEAFF. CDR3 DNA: TGTGCCAGCAGTCCTAGGACAGGGGGCTTCACTGAAGCTTTCTTT.

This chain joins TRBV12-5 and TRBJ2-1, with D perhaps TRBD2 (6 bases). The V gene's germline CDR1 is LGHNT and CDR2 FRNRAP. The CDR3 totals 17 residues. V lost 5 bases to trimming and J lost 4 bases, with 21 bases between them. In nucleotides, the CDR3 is TGTGCTAGTGGTCCCAACCCCCCGGGGGAGATATACAATGAGCAGTTCTTC. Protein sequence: CASGPNPPGEIYNEQFF.